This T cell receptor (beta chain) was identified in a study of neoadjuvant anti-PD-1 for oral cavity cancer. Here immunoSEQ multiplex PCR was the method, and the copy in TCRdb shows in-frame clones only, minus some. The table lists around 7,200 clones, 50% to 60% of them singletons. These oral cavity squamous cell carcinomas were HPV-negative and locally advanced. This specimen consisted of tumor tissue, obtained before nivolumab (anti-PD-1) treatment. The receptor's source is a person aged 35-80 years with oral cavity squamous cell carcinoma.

In DNA, the CDR3 is TGTGCCAGTAGTAGGGACAGGGGGAACACTGAAGCTTTCTTT. This gives the protein CASSRDRGNTEAFF. The V gene is TRBV19, the J gene TRBJ1-1, with TRBD1 identical over 10 bases. Germline trimming cut 4 bases from V and 1 base from J; bases unmatched to any gene: 0. CDR1 LNHDA and CDR2 SQIVND come from the germline V gene (reference sequence). The CDR3 loop spans 14 amino acids.